This T cell receptor beta chain was sequenced for a study of T cells in women clearing cervical HPV infection. Across the study: Blood came at first lesion visit for cases, post-clearance for controls.

As concerns this clone: The read comes to an end 3 residues before the CDR3 does, leaving the germline J gene to fill in the end.

Average input was about 1.2 ug genomic DNA for immunoSEQ TCR beta CDR3 amplification. The data were produced by immunoSEQ multiplex PCR, yet TCRdb's version contains in-frame clones alone and is incomplete. The sample totals nearly 20,000 clones. All donors had a single incident cervical HPV16 infection, not prevalent. The length of the CDR3 is 13 residues. The V and J ends lost 4 bases and 4 bases respectively, with 11 bases between them. CDR1 and CDR2 from the germline V gene are SGHDT and YYEEEE. The chain combines TRBV5-6 with TRBJ1-2; D is uncertain. The clonotype comes from a woman between 18 and 69 years old with a cervical HPV16 infection that either progressed to CIN3+ or cleared (not recorded which). Sequencing was done on a sample of blood buffy coat. CDR3 sequence reads: CASSPGLGYGYTF. The DNA read from the CDR3 is TGTGCCAGCAGCCCGGGTTTAGGCTATGGC.